This T cell receptor beta chain was observed in a study of blood T cell repertoires in COVID-19. This clone was observed a few times. Germline V gene data show CDR1 as MNHNS and CDR2 as SASEGT. Losses at the gene ends were 3 bases for V and 4 bases for J; bases not matched to a gene: 8. The CDR3 covers 15 residues. Study processing details: The authors estimated nucleated cell counts from reference gene primer amplification. Sequencing used immunoSEQ multiplex PCR; TCRdb keeps in-frame clones, though not all of them. V and J calls and clone size are copied from that table; D and trimming were computed from the DNA. The sample lists about 180,000 clones; about 85% were seen once.

The clonotype originates from a woman aged 25 to 39 with active or convalescent COVID-19. The sequencing input was peripheral blood. The gene calls are TRBV6-1 and TRBJ2-5; 7 nucleotides align to TRBD2. The CDR3 region is CASSDRGAGRETQYF. The CDR3 DNA sequence: TGTGCCAGCAGTGATCGGGGAGCGGGAAGAGAGACCCAGTACTTC.